This entry describes one TCR beta chain. The data were obtained in a study of identical twins. The CDR3 is 17 residues long. TCRdb independently ran MiXCR on the 5' RACE reads; one entry per CDR3 protein. The repertoire holds about 570,000 distinct CDR3 sequences, with roughly 9.9% as singletons. The sample was also reused in another study, on yellow fever vaccine responses in identical twins.

Sequences were obtained from PBMCs. V and J are TRBV21-1 and TRBJ2-3; TRBD1 is taken as the D call from the table, unchecked against the DNA. TRBV21-1 is marked as a pseudogene. This receptor was identified in a young woman in good health. CDR3 sequence: CASSTWRTGNFADTQYF. CDR3 sequence (DNA): TGTGCCAGCAGCACGTGGAGGACAGGGAATTTCGCAGATACGCAGTATTTT.